This is a list of T cell receptor beta chains from one sample in a study of blood T cells in healthy people across ages. TCRdb passed the 5' RACE reads through MiXCR, listing each CDR3 protein once. The profile covers roughly 2 million distinct CDR3 sequences, with 49% appearing a single time and around 2.1% taken by the ten largest. The source material was blood. These receptors all stem from a woman in her 40s in good health. The CDR3 runs from the conserved cysteine through the conserved F or W. The D gene is left open where the match is weak. Expanded clones are given a class, and other clones once, few, many or no size at all.

few	TRBJ1-2	.	TRBV3-1	TGTGCCAGCAGCCAAGATGGGGGACTGCACTATGGCTACACCTTC	CASSQDGGLHYGYTF
.	TRBJ2-1	.	TRBV2	TGTGCCAGCCAGGACAACTCCTACAATGAGCAGTTCTTC	CASQDNSYNEQFF
.	TRBJ2-7	.	TRBV12-3/TRBV12-4	TGTGCCAGCACGAGGGGGGACAGATACAATGAGCAGTACTTC	CASTRGDRYNEQYF
.	TRBJ1-5	.	TRBV12-3/TRBV12-4	TGTGCCAGCAGTTATATGTTTAGCAATCAGCCCCAGCATTTT	CASSYMFSNQPQHF
few	TRBJ2-1	TRBD2	TRBV20-1	TGCAGTGCTAGAACCCTCCGCCCAACTAGCGGGGGTTCAGCAGGGGAGCAGTTCTTC	CSARTLRPTSGGSAGEQFF
few	TRBJ1-4	.	TRBV15	TGTGCCACCAGCAGAGATCGCGGTGCAACTAATGAAAAACTGTTTTTT	CATSRDRGATNEKLFF
few	TRBJ2-5	TRBD2	TRBV6-6	TGTGCCAGTCTTAGCGGGGGGGTACAAGAGACCCAGTACTTC	CASLSGGVQETQYF
.	TRBJ2-4	.	TRBV5-1	TGCGCCAGCAGAATTGGAGAGGCCAAAAACATTCAGTACTTC	CASRIGEAKNIQYF
once	TRBJ1-5	.	TRBV13	TGTGCCAGCAGCTTAGGCCGGGGCAGTCATCAGCCCCAGCATTTT	CASSLGRGSHQPQHF
many	TRBJ2-6	.	TRBV12-3/TRBV12-4	TGTGCCAGCAGCGCTGGCTCGTTGCAGGGCGCTGGGGCCAACGTCCTGACTTTC	CASSAGSLQGAGANVLTF